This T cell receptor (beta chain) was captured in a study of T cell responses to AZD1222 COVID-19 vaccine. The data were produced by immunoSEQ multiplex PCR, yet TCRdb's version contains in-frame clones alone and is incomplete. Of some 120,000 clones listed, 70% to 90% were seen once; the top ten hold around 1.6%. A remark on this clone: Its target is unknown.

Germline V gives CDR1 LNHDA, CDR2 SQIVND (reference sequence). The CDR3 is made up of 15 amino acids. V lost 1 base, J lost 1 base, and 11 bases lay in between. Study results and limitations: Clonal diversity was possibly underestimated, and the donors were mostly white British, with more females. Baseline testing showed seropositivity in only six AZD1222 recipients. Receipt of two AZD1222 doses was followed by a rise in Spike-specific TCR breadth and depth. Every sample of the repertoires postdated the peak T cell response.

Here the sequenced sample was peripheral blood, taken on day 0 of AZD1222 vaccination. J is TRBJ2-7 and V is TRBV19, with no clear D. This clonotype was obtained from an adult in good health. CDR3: CASSIVRGGSYEQYF. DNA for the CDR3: TGTGCCAGTAGTATAGTCCGCGGCGGTTCCTACGAGCAGTACTTC.